This TCR beta chain was sequenced during a study of blood T cells in healthy people across ages. For the second PCR, which ran for about 7 to 11 cycles, a sample-barcoded 5' primer and a J-beta primer mix were used. Every single cDNA molecule received a tag from a template-switch adaptor with 12 random nucleotides. One entry per CDR3 protein results from TCRdb running MiXCR on the 5' RACE reads. The table shows roughly 680,000 distinct CDR3 sequences, with more than 20% occurring only once. This clonotype showed up many times. Its antigen remains unidentified. Peripheral blood was drawn, about 9.1 milliliters per donor. Study-wide results and caveats: Conclusively comparing naive with antigen-experienced cells was impossible with unsorted PBMCs. Possibly confounding the expanded clonotype changes was the fact that donor CMV status was unknown.

V was clipped by 2 bases and J by 5 bases, with 12 bases between them. Germline-derived CDR1 and CDR2 are DFQATT and SNEGSKA (reference sequence). The CDR3 covers 13 residues. The sequence was collected from a man in his sixties or seventies in good health. The chain recombines TRBV20-1 with TRBJ2-5; possibly TRBD2 for D (5 bases). The source material was blood. The DNA of the CDR3 is TGCAGTGCTAGATCTGCCTCGGGGGAGACCCAGTACTTC. Its protein product is CSARSASGETQYF.